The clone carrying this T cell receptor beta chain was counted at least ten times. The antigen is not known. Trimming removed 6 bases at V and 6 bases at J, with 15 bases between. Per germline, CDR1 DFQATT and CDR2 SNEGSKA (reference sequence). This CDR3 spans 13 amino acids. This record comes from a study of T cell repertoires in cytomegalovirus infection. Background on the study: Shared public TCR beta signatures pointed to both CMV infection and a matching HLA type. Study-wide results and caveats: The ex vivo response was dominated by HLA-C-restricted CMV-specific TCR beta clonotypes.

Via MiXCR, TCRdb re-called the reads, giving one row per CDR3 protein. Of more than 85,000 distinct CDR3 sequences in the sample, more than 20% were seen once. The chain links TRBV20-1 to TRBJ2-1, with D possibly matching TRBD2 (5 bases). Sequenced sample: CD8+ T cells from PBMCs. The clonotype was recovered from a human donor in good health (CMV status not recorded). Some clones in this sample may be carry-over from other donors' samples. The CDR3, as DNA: TGCAGTGCCGAGGGCCTTCCGACCAATGAGCAGTTCTTC. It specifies CSAEGLPTNEQFF.